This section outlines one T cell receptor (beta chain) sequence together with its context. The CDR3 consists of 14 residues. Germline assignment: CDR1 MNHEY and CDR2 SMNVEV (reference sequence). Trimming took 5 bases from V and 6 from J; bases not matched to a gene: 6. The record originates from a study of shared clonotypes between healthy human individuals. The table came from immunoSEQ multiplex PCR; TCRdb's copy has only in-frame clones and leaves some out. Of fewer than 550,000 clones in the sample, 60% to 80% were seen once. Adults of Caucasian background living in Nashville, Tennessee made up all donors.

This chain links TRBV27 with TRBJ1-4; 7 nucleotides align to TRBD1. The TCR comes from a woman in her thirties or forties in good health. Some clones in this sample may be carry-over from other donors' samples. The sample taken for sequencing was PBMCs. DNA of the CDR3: TGTGCCAGCAGTCAGGGGGTGGGCGATGAAAAACTGTTTTTT. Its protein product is CASSQGVGDEKLFF.